This TCR beta chain was identified during a study of blood T cell repertoires in COVID-19. Study at large: The origin of the acute and convalescent COVID-19 samples was the United States, Italy and Spain. PBMCs, B-cell-depleted T cells, or T cells provided the cDNA or gDNA that made up the material.

As handled by the study authors: It was from reference gene primer amplification that nucleated cell counts were estimated. Clones were read by immunoSEQ multiplex PCR, and TCRdb kept only the in-frame ones, dropping some. V, J and clone size are those of that table, while D and trimming were read from the DNA. The sample shows 100,000 to 150,000 clones, around 86% of them seen only once. The CDR3 covers 15 residues. Germline V gene data show CDR1 as SGHTA and CDR2 as FQGNSA. V dropped 2 bases and J dropped 4 bases, with 12 bases sitting between them. The clonotype comes from a woman over 75 with acute or convalescent COVID-19. V gene TRBV7-2 combines with J gene TRBJ1-5; D unresolved. Sequencing input: peripheral blood. As DNA, the CDR3 is TGTGCCAGCAGCTTATGGGCCGCCGAGAATCAGCCCCAGCATTTT. Encoded protein: CASSLWAAENQPQHF.